Described below is a single TCR beta chain sequence and its context. Its antigen is currently unknown. Before any sequencing was done, the ViraFEST assay used viral peptide pools to expand antigen-specific CD4+ T cells. Following culture for about 11 days, CD4+ T cells were isolated. Vaccinated recipients, who were negative for nucleocapsid antibodies, had no history of SARS-CoV-2 infection. TCRdb's copy holds only in-frame clones and misses some; the assay was immunoSEQ multiplex PCR. In the table there are tens of thousands of clones, around 76% of which are singletons. These data are taken from a study of vaccination effects on CD4 cells after COVID-19. Looking at the study overall: Of the BNT162b2 and mRNA-1273 vaccines, participants received two doses of one or the other.

Broader study findings: Both infection-induced and vaccine-induced clones contracted markedly at late post-vaccination timepoints.

Unmatched junction bases numbered 1, after V lost 0 bases and J lost 4 bases. Germline lookup yields CDR1 MNHEY and CDR2 SVGAGI. The CDR3 extends over 14 amino acids. The J gene is TRBJ1-1, the V gene TRBV6-5; 8 nucleotides line up with TRBD1. The receptor's source is a human donor who received a COVID-19 vaccine. Sample: CD4+ T cells from PBMCs cultured with HCoV-OC43 spike peptides, taken before COVID-19 vaccination. Subset defined: HCoV-OC43 spike overlapping peptide pool stimulation. CDR3 coding DNA: TGTGCCAGCAGTTACTCAACAGGGGGCACTGAAGCTTTCTTT. Residues: CASSYSTGGTEAFF.